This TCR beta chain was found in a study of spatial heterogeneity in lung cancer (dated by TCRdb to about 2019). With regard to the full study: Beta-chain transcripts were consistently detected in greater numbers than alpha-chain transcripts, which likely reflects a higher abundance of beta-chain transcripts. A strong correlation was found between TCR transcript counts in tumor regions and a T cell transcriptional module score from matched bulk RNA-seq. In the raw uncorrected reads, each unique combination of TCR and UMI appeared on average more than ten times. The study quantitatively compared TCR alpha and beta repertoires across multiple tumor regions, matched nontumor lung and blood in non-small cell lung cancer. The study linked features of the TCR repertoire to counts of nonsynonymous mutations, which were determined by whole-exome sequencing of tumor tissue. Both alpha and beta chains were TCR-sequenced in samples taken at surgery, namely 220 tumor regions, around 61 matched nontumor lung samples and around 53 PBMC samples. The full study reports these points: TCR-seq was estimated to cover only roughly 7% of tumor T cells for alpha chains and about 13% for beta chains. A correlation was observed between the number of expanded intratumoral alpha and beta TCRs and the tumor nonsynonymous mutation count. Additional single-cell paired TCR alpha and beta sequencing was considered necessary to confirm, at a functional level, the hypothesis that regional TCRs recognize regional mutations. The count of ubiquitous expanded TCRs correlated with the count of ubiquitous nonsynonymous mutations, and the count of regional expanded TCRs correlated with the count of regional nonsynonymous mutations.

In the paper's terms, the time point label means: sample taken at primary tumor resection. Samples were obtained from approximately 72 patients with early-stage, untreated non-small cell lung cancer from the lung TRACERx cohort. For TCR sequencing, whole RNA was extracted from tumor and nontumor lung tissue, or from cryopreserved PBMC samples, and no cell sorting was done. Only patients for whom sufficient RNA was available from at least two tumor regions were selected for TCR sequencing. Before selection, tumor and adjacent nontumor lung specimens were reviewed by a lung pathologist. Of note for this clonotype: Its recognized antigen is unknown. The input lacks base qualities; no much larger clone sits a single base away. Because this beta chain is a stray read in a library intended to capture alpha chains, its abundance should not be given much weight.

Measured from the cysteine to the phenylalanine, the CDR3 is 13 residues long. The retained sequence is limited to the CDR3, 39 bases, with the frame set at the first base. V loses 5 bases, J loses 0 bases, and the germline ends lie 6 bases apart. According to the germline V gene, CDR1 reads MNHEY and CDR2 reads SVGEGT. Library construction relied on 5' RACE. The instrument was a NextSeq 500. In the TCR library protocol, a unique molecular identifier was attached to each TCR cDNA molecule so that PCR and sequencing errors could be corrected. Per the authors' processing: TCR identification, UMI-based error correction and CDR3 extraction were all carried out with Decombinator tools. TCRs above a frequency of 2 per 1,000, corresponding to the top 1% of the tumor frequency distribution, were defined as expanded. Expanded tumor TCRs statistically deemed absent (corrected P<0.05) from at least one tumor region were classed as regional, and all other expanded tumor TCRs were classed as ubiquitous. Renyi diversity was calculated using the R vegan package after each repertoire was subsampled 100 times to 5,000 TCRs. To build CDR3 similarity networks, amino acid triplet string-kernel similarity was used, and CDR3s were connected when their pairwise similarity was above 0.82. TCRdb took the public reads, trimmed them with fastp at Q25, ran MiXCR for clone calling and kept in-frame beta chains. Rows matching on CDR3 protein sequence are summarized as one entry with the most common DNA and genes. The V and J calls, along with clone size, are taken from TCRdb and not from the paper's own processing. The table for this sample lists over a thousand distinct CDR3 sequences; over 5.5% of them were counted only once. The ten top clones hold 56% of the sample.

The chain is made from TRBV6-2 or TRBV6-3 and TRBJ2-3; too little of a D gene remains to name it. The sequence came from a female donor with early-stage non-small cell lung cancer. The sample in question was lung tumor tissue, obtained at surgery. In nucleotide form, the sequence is TGTGCCAGCAGTCTACTTAGCACAGATACGCAGTATTTT. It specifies CASSLLSTDTQYF.